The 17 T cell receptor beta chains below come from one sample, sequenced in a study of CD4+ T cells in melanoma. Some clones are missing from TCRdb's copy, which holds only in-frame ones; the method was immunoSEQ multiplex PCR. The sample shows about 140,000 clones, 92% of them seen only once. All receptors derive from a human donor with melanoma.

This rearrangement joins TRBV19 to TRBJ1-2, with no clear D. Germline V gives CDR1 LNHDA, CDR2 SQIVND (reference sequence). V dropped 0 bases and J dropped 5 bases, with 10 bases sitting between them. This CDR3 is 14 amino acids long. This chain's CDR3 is CASSIDFGSYGYTF. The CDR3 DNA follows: TGTGCCAGTAGTATAGATTTCGGCAGTTATGGCTACACCTTC. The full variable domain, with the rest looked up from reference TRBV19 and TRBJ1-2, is DGGITQSPKYLFRKEGQNVTLSCEQNLNHDAMYWYRQDPGQGLRLIYYSQIVNDFQKGDIAEGYSVSREKKESFPLTVTSAQKNPTAFYLCASSIDFGSYGYTFGSGTRLTVV.

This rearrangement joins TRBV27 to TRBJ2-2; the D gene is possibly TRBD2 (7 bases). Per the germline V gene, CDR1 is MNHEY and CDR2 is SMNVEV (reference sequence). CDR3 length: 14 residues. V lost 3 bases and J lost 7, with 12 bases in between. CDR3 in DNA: TGTGCCAGCAGTTTCGGGGGGCTGAACGGGGAGCTGTTTTTT. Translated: CASSFGGLNGELFF.

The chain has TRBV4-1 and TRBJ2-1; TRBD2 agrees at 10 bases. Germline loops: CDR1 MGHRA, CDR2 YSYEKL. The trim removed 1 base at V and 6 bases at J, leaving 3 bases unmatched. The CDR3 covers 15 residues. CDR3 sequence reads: CASSQAASGGNEQFF. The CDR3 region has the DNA TGCGCCAGCAGCCAAGCGGCTAGCGGGGGCAATGAGCAGTTCTTC.

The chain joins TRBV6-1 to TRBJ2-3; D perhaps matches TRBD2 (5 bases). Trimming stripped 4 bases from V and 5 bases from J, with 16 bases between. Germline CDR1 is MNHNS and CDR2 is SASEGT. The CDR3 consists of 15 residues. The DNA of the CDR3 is TGTGCCAGCAGTGCTCAATCTAGCATACTAGATACGCAGTATTTT. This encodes CASSAQSSILDTQYF.

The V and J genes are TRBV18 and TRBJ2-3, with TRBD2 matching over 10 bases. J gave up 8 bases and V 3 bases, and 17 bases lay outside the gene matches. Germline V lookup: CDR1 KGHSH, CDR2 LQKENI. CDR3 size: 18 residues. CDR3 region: CASSPILIYSGGTTTQYF. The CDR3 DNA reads TGTGCCAGCTCACCTATTCTAATTTATAGCGGGGGGACAACTACGCAGTATTTT.

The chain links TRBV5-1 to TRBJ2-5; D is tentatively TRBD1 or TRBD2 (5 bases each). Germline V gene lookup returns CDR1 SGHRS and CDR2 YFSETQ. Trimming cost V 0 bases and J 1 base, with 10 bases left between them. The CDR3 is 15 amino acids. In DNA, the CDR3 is TGCGCCAGCAGCTTGGTCGGGACCGTCCAAGAGACCCAGTACTTC. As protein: CASSLVGTVQETQYF.

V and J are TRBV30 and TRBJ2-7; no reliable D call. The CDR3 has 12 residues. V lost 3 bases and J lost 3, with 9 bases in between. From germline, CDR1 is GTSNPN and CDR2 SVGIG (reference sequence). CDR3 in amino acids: CAWSHGSYEQYF. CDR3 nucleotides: TGTGCCTGGAGCCACGGCAGCTACGAGCAGTACTTC.

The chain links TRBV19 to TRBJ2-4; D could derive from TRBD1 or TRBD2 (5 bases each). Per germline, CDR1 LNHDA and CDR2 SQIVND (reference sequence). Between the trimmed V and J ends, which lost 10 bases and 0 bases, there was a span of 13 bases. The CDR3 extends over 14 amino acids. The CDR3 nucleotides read TGTGCCACCTCGACCGGGACAGCCAAAAACATTCAGTACTTC. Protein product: CATSTGTAKNIQYF.

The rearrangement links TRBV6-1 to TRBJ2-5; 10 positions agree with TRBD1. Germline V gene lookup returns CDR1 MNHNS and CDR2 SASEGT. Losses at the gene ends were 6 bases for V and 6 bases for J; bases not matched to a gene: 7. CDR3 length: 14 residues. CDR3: CASSAGTGVQTQYF. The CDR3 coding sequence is TGTGCCAGCAGCGCCGGGACAGGGGTCCAGACCCAGTACTTC.

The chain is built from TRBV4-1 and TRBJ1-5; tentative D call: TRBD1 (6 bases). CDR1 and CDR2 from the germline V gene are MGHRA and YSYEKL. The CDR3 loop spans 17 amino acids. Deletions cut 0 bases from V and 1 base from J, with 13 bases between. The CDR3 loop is CASSQDRGTASNQPQHF. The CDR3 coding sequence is TGCGCCAGCAGCCAAGATAGGGGGACCGCGAGCAATCAGCCCCAGCATTTT.

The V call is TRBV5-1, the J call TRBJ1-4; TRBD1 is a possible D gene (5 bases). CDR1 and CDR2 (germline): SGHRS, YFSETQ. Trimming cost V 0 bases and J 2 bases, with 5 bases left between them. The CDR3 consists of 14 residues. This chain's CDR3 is CASSLEGTNEKLFF. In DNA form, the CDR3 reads TGCGCCAGCAGCTTGGAGGGGACTAATGAAAAACTGTTTTTT.

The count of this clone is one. The DNA for the CDR3 is TGTGCCAGCAGCTCGCCAGGGTCCTCTAACTATGGCTACACCTTC. Its translation: CASSSPGSSNYGYTF. The V gene is TRBV5-4, the J gene TRBJ1-2; possibly TRBD1 for D (5 bases). The CDR3 runs to 15 residues. V shed 3 bases and J shed 0 bases, with 12 bases lying between them. Germline CDR1 and CDR2: SGHNT and YYREEE (reference sequence).

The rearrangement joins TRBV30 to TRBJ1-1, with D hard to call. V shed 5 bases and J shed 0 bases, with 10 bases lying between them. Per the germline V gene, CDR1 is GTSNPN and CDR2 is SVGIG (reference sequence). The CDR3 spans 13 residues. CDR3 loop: CAWVTGMNTEAFF. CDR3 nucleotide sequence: TGTGCCTGGGTAACGGGCATGAACACTGAAGCTTTCTTT.

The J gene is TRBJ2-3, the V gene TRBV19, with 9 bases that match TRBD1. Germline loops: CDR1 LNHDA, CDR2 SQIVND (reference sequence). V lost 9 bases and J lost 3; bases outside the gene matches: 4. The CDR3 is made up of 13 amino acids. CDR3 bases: TGTGCCAGCAGGGACAGGGTAACAGATACGCAGTATTTT. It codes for CASRDRVTDTQYF.

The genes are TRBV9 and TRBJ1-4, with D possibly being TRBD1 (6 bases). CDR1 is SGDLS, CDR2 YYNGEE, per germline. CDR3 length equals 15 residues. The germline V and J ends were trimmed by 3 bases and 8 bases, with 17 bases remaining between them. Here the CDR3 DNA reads TGTGCCAGCAGCGCGAGTACAGGGTATAAGGAAAAACTGTTTTTT. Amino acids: CASSASTGYKEKLFF. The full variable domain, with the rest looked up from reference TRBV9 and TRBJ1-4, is DSGVTQTPKHLITATGQRVTLRCSPRSGDLSVYWYQQSLDQGLQFLIQYYNGEERAKGNILERFSAQQFPDLHSELNLSSLELGDSALYFCASSASTGYKEKLFFGSGTQLSVL.

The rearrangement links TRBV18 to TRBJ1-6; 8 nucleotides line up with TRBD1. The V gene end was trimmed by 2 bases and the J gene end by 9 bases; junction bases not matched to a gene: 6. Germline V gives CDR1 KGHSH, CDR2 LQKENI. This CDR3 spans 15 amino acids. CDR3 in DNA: TGTGCCAGCTCACCAAATGCAGGGGGCTCTTCACCCCTCCACTTT. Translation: CASSPNAGGSSPLHF.

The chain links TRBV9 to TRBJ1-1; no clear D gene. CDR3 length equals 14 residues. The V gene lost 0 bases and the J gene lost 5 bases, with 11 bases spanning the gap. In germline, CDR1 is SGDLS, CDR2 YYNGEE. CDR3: CASSVETVGTEAFF. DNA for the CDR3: TGTGCCAGCAGCGTAGAAACGGTGGGGACTGAAGCTTTCTTT.